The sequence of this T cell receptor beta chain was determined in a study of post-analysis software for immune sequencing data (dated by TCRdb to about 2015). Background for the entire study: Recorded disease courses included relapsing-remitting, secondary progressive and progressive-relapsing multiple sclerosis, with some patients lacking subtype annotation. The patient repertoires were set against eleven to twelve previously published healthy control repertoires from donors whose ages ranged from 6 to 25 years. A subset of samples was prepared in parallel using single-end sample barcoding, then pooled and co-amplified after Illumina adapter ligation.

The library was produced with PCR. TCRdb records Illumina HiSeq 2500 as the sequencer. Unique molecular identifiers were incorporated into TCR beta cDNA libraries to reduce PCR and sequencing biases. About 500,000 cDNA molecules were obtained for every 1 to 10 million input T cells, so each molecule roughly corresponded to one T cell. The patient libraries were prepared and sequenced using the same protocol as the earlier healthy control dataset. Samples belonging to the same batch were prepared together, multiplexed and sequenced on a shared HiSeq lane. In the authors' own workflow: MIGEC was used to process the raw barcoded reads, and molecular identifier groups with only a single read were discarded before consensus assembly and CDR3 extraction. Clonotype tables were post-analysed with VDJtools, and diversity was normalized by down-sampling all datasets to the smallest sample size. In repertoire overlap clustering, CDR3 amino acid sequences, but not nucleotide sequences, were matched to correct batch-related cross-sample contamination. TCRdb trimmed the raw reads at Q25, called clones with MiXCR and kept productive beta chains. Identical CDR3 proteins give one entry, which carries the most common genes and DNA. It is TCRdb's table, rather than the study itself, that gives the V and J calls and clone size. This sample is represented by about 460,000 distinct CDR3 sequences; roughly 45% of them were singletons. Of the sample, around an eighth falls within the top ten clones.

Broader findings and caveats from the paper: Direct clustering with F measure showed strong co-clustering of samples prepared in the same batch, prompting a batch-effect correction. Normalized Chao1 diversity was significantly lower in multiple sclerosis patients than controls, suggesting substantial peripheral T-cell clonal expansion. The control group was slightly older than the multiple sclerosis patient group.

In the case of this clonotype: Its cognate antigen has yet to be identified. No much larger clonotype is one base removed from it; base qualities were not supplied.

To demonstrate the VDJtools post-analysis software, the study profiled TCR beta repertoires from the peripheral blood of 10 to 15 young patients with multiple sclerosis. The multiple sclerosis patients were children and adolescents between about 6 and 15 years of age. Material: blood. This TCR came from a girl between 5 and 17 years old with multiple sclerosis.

The DNA sequence is as follows: TGTGCCTGGATTAAGAAAAACAATGAGCAGTTCTTC. Translation gives CAWIKKNNEQFF. This receptor chain uses TRBV30 and TRBJ2-1; the D gene remains uncertain. The germline ends are 9 bases apart after V is trimmed by 4 bases and J by 5 bases. Sequences GTSNPN (CDR1) and SVGIG (CDR2) are obtained from the germline V gene (reference sequence). The CDR3 measures 12 amino acids from cysteine to phenylalanine. Only the CDR3 part of the read is kept: 36 bases, read in frame from the first base.